This T cell receptor beta chain was recorded in a study of blood T cell repertoires in COVID-19. Sequencing was performed with immunoSEQ multiplex PCR; in TCRdb, only in-frame clones are kept and a portion is missing. This table has roughly 200,000 clones, 86% appearing once. The V gene's germline CDR1 is LNHDA and CDR2 SQIVND (reference sequence). CDR3 length: 16 residues. Germline trimming cut 9 bases from V and 4 bases from J; bases unmatched to any gene: 11. The chain couples TRBV19 to TRBJ2-1, with 11 nucleotides matching TRBD2. The sequenced material came from PBMCs or T cells enriched from blood (not recorded which). This clonotype originated in a man aged 35 to 55 with acute COVID-19. The CDR3 bases are TGTGCCAGCCGCGATCTGGGACTAGCGGATTACAATGAGCAGTTCTTC. Translating it yields CASRDLGLADYNEQFF.